This T cell receptor beta chain was documented in a study of T cells and Merkel cell carcinoma outcomes. Clones were read by immunoSEQ multiplex PCR, and TCRdb kept only the in-frame ones, dropping some. The sample gives some 16,000 clones, 80% to 90% of which show up once; 7.5% to 10% is in the top ten. Germline V gives CDR1 SQVTM, CDR2 ANQGSEA. V shed 7 bases and J 0 bases; nucleotides not matched to a gene: 10. The CDR3 loop spans 15 amino acids. The study's findings and limits: In Merkel cell carcinoma, repertoire and T-cell density reportedly predicted outcomes.

A remark on this clone: Its cognate antigen is unknown.

The chain employs TRBV29-1 and TRBJ2-3, with 7 bases that match TRBD2. The sequencing input was tumor tissue from Merkel cell carcinoma. The receptor comes from a human donor with Merkel cell carcinoma. CDR3 nucleotides: TGCAGCGGATTATTGGGGGGGGTGAGCACAGATACGCAGTATTTT. Translated, it gives CSGLLGGVSTDTQYF.